The T cell receptor (beta chain) under discussion was sequenced for a study of blood T cell repertoires in COVID-19. Study in general: Some COVID-19 samples were acute and others convalescent; all came from the United States, Italy and Spain.

Libraries were prepared by immunoSEQ multiplex PCR; TCRdb keeps only in-frame clonotypes and omits some of them. Among approximately 140,000 clones listed, around nine tenths were seen once. This clonotype was sampled from a human donor in a cohort sampled during active COVID-19. Material for sequencing was peripheral blood.

For the CDR3, the DNA is TGTGCCAGCAGCCAGGGTTTTTATACTGAAGCTTTCTTT. Translation gives CASSQGFYTEAFF. The V call is TRBV28, the J call TRBJ1-1; tentatively, D is TRBD1 (5 bases). The V gene's germline CDR1 is MDHEN and CDR2 SYDVKM. Trimming cost V 6 bases and J 5 bases, with 13 bases left between them. CDR3 length: 13 residues.